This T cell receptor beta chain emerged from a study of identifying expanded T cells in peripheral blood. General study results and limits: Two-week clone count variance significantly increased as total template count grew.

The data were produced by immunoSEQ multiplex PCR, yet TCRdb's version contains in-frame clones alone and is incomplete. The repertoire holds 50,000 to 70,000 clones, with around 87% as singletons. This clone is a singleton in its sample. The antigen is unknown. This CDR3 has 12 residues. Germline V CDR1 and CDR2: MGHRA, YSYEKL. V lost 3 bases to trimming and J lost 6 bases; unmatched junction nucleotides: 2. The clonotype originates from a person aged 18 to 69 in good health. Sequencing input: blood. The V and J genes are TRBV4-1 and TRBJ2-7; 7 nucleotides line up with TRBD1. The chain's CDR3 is CASSQGDSEQYF. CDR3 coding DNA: TGCGCCAGCAGCCAGGGGGACAGCGAGCAGTACTTC.